Below, 29 T cell receptor beta chains from the same sample are listed, as sequenced in a study of T cell responses to AZD1222 COVID-19 vaccine. Profiled with immunoSEQ multiplex PCR; TCRdb holds only in-frame clones, not every one. Of under 200,000 clones listed, over 85% were seen once; the top ten hold approximately 4%. The sample in question was peripheral blood, obtained 28 days after the second dose of the MenACWY control vaccine. The receptors derive from an adult who received the MenACWY meningococcal vaccine as a control.

This clone was seen once. The V and J genes are TRBV7-9 and TRBJ2-1; D may be TRBD2 (6 bases). The CDR3 is 16 amino acids. Trimming removed 4 bases at V and 0 bases at J, with 13 bases between. The germline gives CDR1 SEHNR, CDR2 FQNEAQ (reference sequence). The CDR3 nucleotides are TGTGCCAGCAGCTCCAGCGGGCCGAGCTCCTACAATGAGCAGTTCTTC. This codes for CASSSSGPSSYNEQFF.

This chain links TRBV29-1 with TRBJ2-7; TRBD1 is a possible D gene (5 bases). CDR1 is SQVTM, CDR2 ANQGSEA, per germline. This CDR3 is built from 13 residues. The germline V and J ends were trimmed by 5 bases and 3 bases, with 14 bases remaining between them. The CDR3 here is CSVSTRQGYEQYF. As DNA, the CDR3 is TGCAGCGTTTCTACAAGGCAGGGCTACGAGCAGTACTTC.

This chain links TRBV15 with TRBJ2-1; 10 nucleotides line up with TRBD1. Germline V gives CDR1 LNHNV, CDR2 YYDKDF (reference sequence). The J segment lost 6 bases and the V segment lost 3 bases, leaving 5 bases of the junction unmatched. CDR3 length: 15 amino acids. The DNA for the CDR3 is TGTGCCACCAGCAGGGGTGGACAGGGGGGCAATGAGCAGTTCTTC. It is translated as CATSRGGQGGNEQFF.

This sequence joins TRBV7-2 and TRBJ2-3; the D gene is possibly TRBD2 (6 bases). Trimming stripped 7 bases from V and 2 bases from J, with 13 bases between. Germline CDR1 and CDR2: SGHTA and FQGNSA. CDR3 length: 14 amino acids. This chain's CDR3 is CASIRGDPTDTQYF. CDR3 bases: TGTGCCAGCATTCGCGGGGATCCCACAGATACGCAGTATTTT.

V gene TRBV6-5 combines with J gene TRBJ1-2; D possibly corresponds to TRBD1 (5 bases). The V end lost 7 bases, the J end lost 10 bases, and 13 bases lay between the germline ends. The CDR3 has 11 amino acids. Germline CDR1 reads MNHEY; CDR2 reads SVGAGI. The CDR3, as DNA: TGTGCCAGCACCGAGGGGAGACTCTACACCTTC. Its protein is CASTEGRLYTF.

This chain links TRBV28 with TRBJ2-3; D possibly corresponds to TRBD2 (5 bases). Trimming cost V 8 bases and J 7 bases, with 19 bases left between them. CDR1 is MDHEN and CDR2 is SYDVKM in the germline V gene. The CDR3 extends over 14 amino acids. CDR3 nucleotide sequence: TGTGCCAGCTCACCGGCTGGGAGCGGTAATACGCAGTATTTT. Translating gives CASSPAGSGNTQYF.

This chain connects TRBV11-3 to TRBJ1-1; unclear D gene. This CDR3 has 12 amino acids. V lost 6 bases and J 8 bases, leaving 13 bases between the germline ends. Germline V gene data show CDR1 as SGHNT and CDR2 as YENEEA. For the CDR3, the DNA is TGTGCCAGCAGTCAAACACAGATCGAAGCTTTCTTT. Translated: CASSQTQIEAFF.

This clone was recorded a few times. The chain joins TRBV7-9 to TRBJ2-2; 13 positions agree with TRBD2. V lost 8 bases to trimming and J lost 4 bases; unmatched junction nucleotides: 1. Germline V CDR1 and CDR2: SEHNR, FQNEAQ (reference sequence). The CDR3 consists of 14 residues. CDR3 sequence: CASGTSGTTGELFF. The CDR3 bases are TGTGCCAGCGGGACTAGCGGGACCACCGGGGAGCTGTTTTTT. The whole variable domain, filled in from reference TRBV7-9 and TRBJ2-2, reads DTGVSQNPRHKITKRGQNVTFRCDPISEHNRLYWYRQTLGQGPEFLTYFQNEAQLEKSRLLSDRFSAERPKGSFSTLEIQRTEQGDSAMYLCASGTSGTTGELFFGEGSRLTVL.

This clone has more than one count but fewer than ten. The chain combines TRBV11-3 with TRBJ2-4, with TRBD1 identical over 7 bases. V lost 5 bases, J lost 1 base, and 8 bases stayed unmatched. The CDR3 sequence is 16 residues long. Per germline, CDR1 SGHNT and CDR2 YENEEA. The CDR3 loop reads CASSPGQTGAKNIQYF. DNA for the CDR3: TGTGCCAGCAGCCCGGGACAGACGGGGGCCAAAAACATTCAGTACTTC.

This chain joins TRBV11-2 and TRBJ1-1, with a tentative D call TRBD1 (5 bases). V lost 5 bases and J 11 bases, leaving 12 bases between the germline ends. Per germline, CDR1 SGHAT and CDR2 FQNNGV. The CDR3 runs 11 residues. The CDR3 protein is CASSRGVRAFF. In DNA form, the CDR3 reads TGTGCCAGCAGCCGGGGGGTAAGGGCTTTCTTT.

V is TRBV6-5 and J is TRBJ2-1; D may correspond to TRBD1 or TRBD2 (5 bases each). Trimming left V 7 bases short and J 8 bases short, with 21 bases between. The CDR3 sequence is 15 residues long. The germline CDR1 and CDR2 sequences are MNHEY and SVGAGI. CDR3 sequence (DNA): TGTGCCAGCAATACACGTCGGGGCCTTTGGGATGAGCAGTTCTTC. This encodes CASNTRRGLWDEQFF.

The chain couples TRBV7-2 to TRBJ2-5; a weak D match, TRBD1 (6 bases). The length of the CDR3 is 13 residues. V lost 5 bases and J lost 5, with 12 bases in between. Germline V lookup: CDR1 SGHTA, CDR2 FQGNSA. The chain's CDR3 is CASSRDKTETQYF. The CDR3 DNA reads as TGTGCCAGCAGCAGGGACAAAACGGAGACCCAGTACTTC.

The chain uses TRBV20-1 and TRBJ2-7; D tentatively reads TRBD1 or TRBD2 (5 bases each). In germline, CDR1 is DFQATT, CDR2 SNEGSKA (reference sequence). V shed 5 bases and J shed 6 bases, with 11 bases lying between them. The CDR3 length is 11 residues. The DNA for the CDR3 is TGCAGTGCTGGGGTGAGGGGCGAGCAGTACTTC. Translated: CSAGVRGEQYF.

The rearrangement uses TRBV10-3 and TRBJ2-7; TRBD2 aligns across 12 bases. The CDR3 loop spans 15 amino acids. V lost 5 bases and J lost 3; bases outside the gene matches: 5. Germline-derived CDR1 and CDR2 are ENHRY and SYGVKD. The CDR3 sequence is CAISHGLAGNYEQYF. The DNA for the CDR3 is TGTGCCATCAGTCACGGACTAGCGGGAAACTACGAGCAGTACTTC.

V usage is TRBV6-2 or TRBV6-3 and J usage is TRBJ1-1; D not certain. CDR1 and CDR2 from the germline V gene are MNHEY and SVGEGT. V lost 2 bases, J lost 3 bases, and 13 bases lay in between. There are 15 residues in the CDR3. CDR3 protein: CASSYRSPRDTEAFF. In DNA, the CDR3 is TGTGCCAGCAGTTACCGCTCTCCCCGGGACACTGAAGCTTTCTTT.

The chain employs TRBV14 and TRBJ2-4, with D hard to call. Trimming stripped 0 bases from V and 9 bases from J, with 9 bases between. The CDR3 consists of 13 residues. The germline V gene has CDR1 SGHDN and CDR2 FVKESK. The CDR3 is CASSQDMRAIQYF. In DNA, the CDR3 is TGTGCCAGCAGCCAAGATATGAGAGCCATTCAGTACTTC.

The CDR3: CASSISQGVYGYTF. CDR3 bases: TGTGCCAGTAGTATAAGCCAGGGTGTCTATGGCTACACCTTC. The genes are TRBV19 and TRBJ1-2, with a tentative D call TRBD1 (5 bases). Germline CDR1 and CDR2: LNHDA and SQIVND (reference sequence). CDR3 length: 14 residues. Trimming shortened V by 2 bases and J by 4 bases, and 11 bases separated the two germline ends.

The chain recombines TRBV18 with TRBJ1-2, with D tentatively TRBD1 (6 bases). Trimming left V 0 bases short and J 4 bases short, with 12 bases between. Per germline, CDR1 KGHSH and CDR2 LQKENI. The CDR3 loop spans 15 amino acids. In DNA form, the CDR3 reads TGTGCCAGCTCACCACCGGGCAGGGGAGCCTATGGCTACACCTTC. Encoded protein: CASSPPGRGAYGYTF.

The chain uses TRBV6-5 and TRBJ1-4; D is unresolved. Germline V gene lookup returns CDR1 MNHEY and CDR2 SVGAGI. Trimming cost V 6 bases and J 0 bases, with 8 bases left between them. The CDR3 totals 14 residues. The CDR3 region has the DNA TGTGCCAGCAGCATGGGTGCAACTAATGAAAAACTGTTTTTT. It translates to CASSMGATNEKLFF.

CDR3 DNA: TGTGCCAGCAGTCGAGAAGGGGCCCGCGGTCTGGGAGAAGCTTTCTTT. It encodes CASSREGARGLGEAFF. J is TRBJ1-1 and V is TRBV4-2; perhaps TRBD1 as D (5 bases). This CDR3 has 16 amino acids. Germline V gives CDR1 LGHNA, CDR2 YNFKEQ. Trimming took 6 bases from V and 8 from J, leaving 25 bases between them.

The rearrangement joins TRBV15 to TRBJ1-1; 7 nucleotides match TRBD1. The CDR3 covers 13 residues. The ends lost 8 bases at V and 4 bases at J; junction bases unmatched: 7. The germline V gene encodes CDR1 LNHNV and CDR2 YYDKDF (reference sequence). The CDR3 region is CATQGGLGTEAFF. The CDR3, as DNA: TGTGCCACCCAGGGGGGATTGGGCACTGAAGCTTTCTTT.

The rearrangement links TRBV19 to TRBJ1-5; D gene ambiguous. Trimming took 5 bases from V and 0 from J, leaving 14 bases between them. There are 16 residues in the CDR3. Per germline, CDR1 LNHDA and CDR2 SQIVND (reference sequence). The CDR3 here is CASSRDETVSNQPQHF. The CDR3 DNA follows: TGTGCCAGTAGTCGAGACGAAACAGTTAGCAATCAGCCCCAGCATTTT.

The CDR3 spells CASSEGWPQPYEQYF. The CDR3 DNA follows: TGTGCCAGCAGTGAGGGCTGGCCTCAACCCTACGAGCAGTACTTC. The J gene is TRBJ2-7, the V gene TRBV2, with unresolved D. The CDR3 sequence is 15 residues long. Trimming stripped 3 bases from V and 2 bases from J, with 14 bases between. CDR1 SNHLY and CDR2 FYNNEI come from the germline V gene.

The chain is built from TRBV30 and TRBJ2-1; the D is unclear. Germline CDR1 is GTSNPN and CDR2 is SVGIG (reference sequence). The CDR3 extends over 13 amino acids. The germline V and J ends were trimmed by 1 base and 2 bases, with 6 bases remaining between them. The chain's CDR3 is CAWSEGTYNEQFF. The CDR3 bases are TGTGCCTGGAGTGAAGGGACCTACAATGAGCAGTTCTTC.

V is TRBV29-1 and J is TRBJ1-1; 8 bases are shared with TRBD1. The CDR3 runs 14 residues. V trimming: 2 bases; J trimming: 4 bases; junction bases outside the gene matches: 6. Germline V lookup: CDR1 SQVTM, CDR2 ANQGSEA. The CDR3 protein is CSVEQGAVGTEAFF. In DNA form, the CDR3 reads TGCAGCGTTGAACAGGGGGCTGTGGGCACTGAAGCTTTCTTT.

The chain links TRBV7-3 to TRBJ2-3, with D unclear. Germline lookup yields CDR1 SGHTA and CDR2 FQGTGA. V was clipped by 8 bases and J by 0 bases, with 12 bases between them. CDR3 length: 14 residues. The CDR3 DNA sequence: TGTGCCAGCCCCTCGTATGTCAGCACAGATACGCAGTATTTT. This sequence encodes CASPSYVSTDTQYF.

This clone showed up just once. The chain joins TRBV7-9 to TRBJ1-3; D not certain. Trimming took off 0 bases at V and 4 bases at J, with 7 bases between the two ends. The CDR3 spans 14 residues. Germline CDR1 reads SEHNR; CDR2 reads FQNEAQ (reference sequence). CDR3 in DNA: TGTGCCAGCAGCTTAGCGGGAACAGGAAACACCATATATTTT. Translation: CASSLAGTGNTIYF.

This clone was counted a few times. The J gene is TRBJ2-1, the V gene TRBV11-3; 12 bases line up with TRBD2. V lost 5 bases to trimming and J lost 3 bases; unmatched junction nucleotides: 11. This CDR3 is 18 amino acids long. From germline, CDR1 is SGHNT and CDR2 YENEEA. The CDR3 reads CASSRTSGAPSRYNEQFF. CDR3 nucleotides: TGTGCCAGCAGCCGGACTAGCGGGGCCCCTTCCCGCTACAATGAGCAGTTCTTC.

CDR3 amino acids: CASRSRLNTEAFF. In nucleotides, the CDR3 is TGTGCCAGCAGGTCCCGCTTGAACACTGAAGCTTTCTTT. The chain combines TRBV28 with TRBJ1-1; D not resolved. The CDR3 spans 13 residues. Deletions cut 6 bases from V and 0 bases from J, with 8 bases between. CDR1 is MDHEN and CDR2 is SYDVKM in the germline V gene.